The TCR beta chain under discussion was sequenced for a study of blood T cell repertoires in COVID-19 (dated by TCRdb to the early 2020s). For the study in its entirety: Samples from collaborators originated in the United States, Italy and Spain and spanned both the acute and convalescent phases of COVID-19. The material from the prospective study consisted of cDNA or gDNA derived from T cells, B-cell-depleted T cells, or PBMCs. Subjects who had been exposed to COVID-19, were actively infected with it, or had recovered from it provided the deeply sampled blood TCRbeta repertoires that made up the dataset. The repertoires were made available in a free public database intended to serve as a resource for research on the immune response to SARS-CoV-2. The samples were drawn from the first 160 participants of the ongoing ImmuneRACE study and from 950 to 1,500 subjects provided by 6 global collaborators. Nearly every sample came with metadata listing a de-identified subject ID, COVID-19 status, age in years and sex. HLA class I and class II types, where available, came from metadata supplied by the sample provider rather than from assay-based typing. Study-wide findings and limitations: The amount of clinical and demographic metadata varied by source and participant and was provided uncurated.

Each collaborating institution followed its own protocols to collect whole blood in K2EDTA tubes. For TCRbeta analysis, collaborators shipped samples in one of three forms: frozen whole blood, isolated PBMCs, or DNA extracted from either of those sample types. The cysteine opens and the phenylalanine closes a CDR3 of 17 amino acids. Just the 51-base CDR3 DNA is kept, in frame starting at base 1. To note about this clone: This clone's antigen is unknown. No much larger clonotype is one base removed from it; base qualities were not supplied.

TCRbeta CDR3 regions were amplified from genomic DNA using the immunoSEQ Assay, a bias-controlled multiplex PCR. From the authors' description of their analysis: Within the assay, amplification of reference gene primers was used to estimate how many nucleated cells each sample contained. To quantify the absolute abundance of each unique TCRbeta CDR3 rearrangement, sequence reads were collapsed and filtered. For each sample, productive Simpson clonality was calculated as the square root of Simpson's diversity index across productive rearrangements. TCRdb's version of the immuneACCESS table is confined to in-frame rearrangements and falls short of the full clone set. An unresolved V gene accounts for under half of the shortfall where checked; the remainder is of unknown origin. Clone size and the V and J calls come from that table; the DNA yielded D and trimming. The sample contains more than 20,000 clones, around 86% of them found a single time. More than 25% of the sample belongs to the ten largest clones.

Sequenced input: peripheral blood. This receptor was taken from a human donor with active COVID-19. The donor label of this sample is uncertain. The rearranged chain carries TRBV21-1 and TRBJ1-2; the table's D call, TRBD1, has no DNA check behind it. TRBV21-1 is classified as a pseudogene. CDR3 loop: CASSKVEGHRANYGYTF. The sequenced DNA is TGTGCCAGCAGCAAAGTAGAGGGACACAGAGCTAACTATGGCTACACCTTC.